These 30 T cell receptor beta chains originate from one sample sequenced in a study of cytomegalovirus exposure and HLA in healthy donors. Using immunoSEQ multiplex PCR, the repertoire was profiled, and TCRdb retains in-frame clones only, with some absent. The table has fewer than 95,000 clones, roughly 84% seen once. Sequencing input: PBMCs. The receptors here all came from a woman aged 18-29 years in good health and CMV-seropositive.

This sequence joins TRBV28 and TRBJ2-1, with 9 bases identical to TRBD1. This CDR3 comprises 15 residues. Germline loops: CDR1 MDHEN, CDR2 SYDVKM. Trimming removed 6 bases from V and 8 bases from J; junction bases left unmatched: 11. In DNA form, the CDR3 reads TGTGCCAGCAGGGTCCACAGGGGGCGAATCGATGAGCAGTTCTTC. The encoded protein is CASRVHRGRIDEQFF.

V gene TRBV15 combines with J gene TRBJ1-1, with D possibly being TRBD1 (5 bases). Trimming left V 2 bases short and J 1 base short, with 17 bases between. The CDR3 consists of 17 residues. CDR1 LNHNV and CDR2 YYDKDF come from the germline V gene (reference sequence). CDR3: CATSRSWGRGGNTEAFF. CDR3 DNA: TGTGCCACCAGCAGATCGTGGGGGAGGGGAGGGAACACTGAAGCTTTCTTT.

This clone was counted once. The CDR3 nucleotides read TGTGCCAGCACGGGAAATGGAAACACCATATATTTT. Protein product: CASTGNGNTIYF. The rearrangement uses TRBV6-5 and TRBJ1-3; D is unresolved. CDR3 length: 12 amino acids. With 7 bases removed from V and 3 bases from J, the gap between germline ends came to 7 bases. Germline V gene lookup returns CDR1 MNHEY and CDR2 SVGAGI.

This sequence joins TRBV7-6 and TRBJ2-1, with a possible D match to TRBD1 (6 bases). Germline-derived CDR1 and CDR2 are SGHVS and FNYEAQ. Trimming stripped 0 bases from V and 3 bases from J, with 12 bases between. The CDR3 extends over 16 amino acids. The CDR3 sequence: CASSLAEGQFYNEQFF. The CDR3, as DNA: TGTGCCAGCAGCTTAGCTGAGGGACAATTCTACAATGAGCAGTTCTTC.

The V gene is TRBV6-4, the J gene TRBJ2-3; 12 nucleotides line up with TRBD2. There are 17 residues in the CDR3. Unmatched junction bases numbered 8, after V lost 3 bases and J lost 4 bases. Germline V lookup: CDR1 MRHNA, CDR2 SNTAGT. The CDR3 region is CASSETSGGPGADTQYF. CDR3 bases: TGTGCCAGCAGTGAGACTAGCGGGGGACCAGGGGCAGATACGCAGTATTTT.

The chain is built from TRBV19 and TRBJ2-3; D unclear. Germline assignment: CDR1 LNHDA and CDR2 SQIVND (reference sequence). The V and J ends lost 1 base and 2 bases respectively, with 7 bases between them. This CDR3 has 14 residues. CDR3: CASSIVGHTDTQYF. Written as DNA, the CDR3 is TGTGCCAGTAGTATAGTTGGGCACACAGATACGCAGTATTTT.

The chain employs TRBV6-4 and TRBJ1-1, with a tentative D call TRBD1 (5 bases). V was trimmed by 1 base and J by 9 bases, leaving 9 bases between them. The CDR3 has 12 residues. CDR1 is MRHNA, CDR2 SNTAGT, per germline. Written as DNA, the CDR3 is TGTGCCAGCAGTGACTGGCAGGGCCAAGCTTTCTTT. Translation: CASSDWQGQAFF.

V and J are TRBV5-1 and TRBJ1-3, with D tentatively TRBD1 (6 bases). Trimming removed 4 bases at V and 4 bases at J, with 15 bases between. This CDR3 spans 15 amino acids. In germline, CDR1 is SGHRS, CDR2 YFSETQ. The CDR3 coding sequence is TGCGCCAGCAGCGCCCCGACAGGATACGGAAACACCATATATTTT. Translation gives CASSAPTGYGNTIYF.

This chain links TRBV13 with TRBJ1-5; tentatively, D is TRBD1 (5 bases). Germline V gene data show CDR1 as PRHDT and CDR2 as FYEKMQ (reference sequence). Trimming removed 0 bases at V and 7 bases at J, with 10 bases between. The CDR3 is made up of 14 amino acids. The CDR3 loop is CASSLGIREQPQHF. In nucleotides, the CDR3 is TGTGCCAGCAGCTTAGGGATCAGGGAACAGCCCCAGCATTTT. The full variable domain, with the rest looked up from reference TRBV13 and TRBJ1-5, is AAGVIQSPRHLIKEKRETATLKCYPIPRHDTVYWYQQGPGQDPQFLISFYEKMQSDKGSIPDRFSAQQFSDYHSELNMSSLELGDSALYFCASSLGIREQPQHFGDGTRLSIL.

This clone was seen a single time. The chain links TRBV5-6 to TRBJ1-5; D remains ambiguous. The CDR3 extends over 14 amino acids. Per germline, CDR1 SGHDT and CDR2 YYEEEE. V was shortened by 7 bases and J by 0 bases, with 11 bases between the two germline ends. The CDR3 is CASGRRASNQPQHF. The DNA of the CDR3 is TGTGCCAGCGGCCGGCGGGCTAGCAATCAGCCCCAGCATTTT.

The chain employs TRBV28 and TRBJ1-6, with 7 positions matching TRBD1. Trimming at V came to 0 bases and at J to 7 bases, leaving 0 bases not matched to a gene. The CDR3 spans 14 residues. Looked up from germline, CDR1 is MDHEN and CDR2 is SYDVKM. The CDR3: CASSLWTGNSPLHF. The CDR3 coding sequence is TGTGCCAGCAGTTTATGGACAGGGAATTCACCCCTCCACTTT.

The chain recombines TRBV7-9 with TRBJ2-7; no clear D gene. The CDR3 is 14 amino acids. Germline CDR1 and CDR2: SEHNR and FQNEAQ (reference sequence). Trimming removed 1 base from V and 2 bases from J, with 9 bases in between. CDR3: CASSLDATPYEQYF. Written as DNA, the CDR3 is TGTGCCAGCAGCTTAGACGCTACCCCCTACGAGCAGTACTTC.

The chain has TRBV5-1 and TRBJ2-2; D is perhaps TRBD1 (6 bases). Germline V gene data show CDR1 as SGHRS and CDR2 as YFSETQ. With 6 bases removed from V and 3 bases from J, the gap between germline ends came to 12 bases. This CDR3 is built from 14 residues. CDR3 coding DNA: TGCGCCAGCACCCAGGGGTTCCACACCGGGGAGCTGTTTTTT. Residues: CASTQGFHTGELFF.

This clone was observed a handful of times. This chain uses TRBV2 with TRBJ2-7; weak D call: TRBD1 (6 bases). The germline V and J ends were trimmed by 3 bases and 5 bases, with 11 bases remaining between them. The germline V gene has CDR1 SNHLY and CDR2 FYNNEI. The CDR3 contains 13 residues. CDR3 sequence: CASSDGQPNEQYF. For the CDR3, the DNA is TGTGCCAGCAGTGACGGACAGCCCAACGAGCAGTACTTC.

V is TRBV30 and J is TRBJ2-1; perhaps TRBD1 as D (6 bases). Looked up from germline, CDR1 is GTSNPN and CDR2 is SVGIG (reference sequence). Trimming left V 2 bases short and J 8 bases short, with 13 bases between. CDR3 length: 13 amino acids. Here the CDR3 DNA reads TGTGCCTGGAGTCCAGGGGCGCCGGATGAGCAGTTCTTC. Translating gives CAWSPGAPDEQFF.

This clone was counted between two and nine times. The chain employs TRBV30 and TRBJ2-7; D unresolved. Trimming cost V 4 bases and J 3 bases, with 7 bases left between them. In germline, CDR1 is GTSNPN, CDR2 SVGIG (reference sequence). The CDR3 spans 11 residues. The CDR3: CAWKHFYEQYF. In DNA, the CDR3 is TGTGCCTGGAAACATTTCTACGAGCAGTACTTC.

V usage is TRBV5-1 and J usage is TRBJ1-1; a possible D gene is TRBD1 (6 bases). Deletions cut 0 bases from V and 1 base from J, with 10 bases between. This CDR3 contains 15 residues. Germline CDR1 is SGHRS and CDR2 is YFSETQ. CDR3 loop: CASSLAEQGNTEAFF. CDR3 sequence (DNA): TGCGCCAGCAGCTTGGCCGAACAGGGGAACACTGAAGCTTTCTTT.

The chain has TRBV10-2 and TRBJ1-1; possible D gene TRBD1, 6 bases. The germline CDR1 and CDR2 sequences are WSHSY and SAAADI. CDR3 length equals 11 residues. With 2 bases removed from V and 14 bases from J, the gap between germline ends came to 12 bases. The chain's CDR3 is CASSETQGTFF. The CDR3 coding sequence is TGCGCCAGCAGTGAGACACAGGGTACCTTCTTT.

The CDR3 bases are TGTGCCAGCTGGGACAGCGCAATCTATGGCTACACCTTC. Amino acids: CASWDSAIYGYTF. The rearrangement uses TRBV7-9 and TRBJ1-2, with TRBD1 matching over 7 bases. The CDR3 is made up of 13 amino acids. From germline, CDR1 is SEHNR and CDR2 FQNEAQ (reference sequence). The V and J ends lost 8 bases and 4 bases, in that order; junction bases with no gene match: 7.

V usage is TRBV6-5 and J usage is TRBJ2-1, with 8 bases that match TRBD2. Germline CDR1 MNHEY, CDR2 SVGAGI. V gave up 10 bases and J gave up 4 bases; unmatched junction bases: 12. The CDR3 sequence is 15 residues long. The CDR3 loop is CATSRGGAVYNEQFF. CDR3 sequence (DNA): TGTGCCACCTCCCGGGGGGGGGCGGTTTACAATGAGCAGTTCTTC.

The chain couples TRBV5-4 to TRBJ2-7; D ambiguous. Deletions cut 4 bases from V and 6 bases from J, with 11 bases between. Germline V CDR1 and CDR2: SGHNT, YYREEE (reference sequence). The CDR3 totals 12 residues. CDR3 sequence: CASSLDASEQYF. The CDR3, as DNA: TGTGCCAGCAGCCTCGATGCGAGCGAGCAGTACTTC.

V gene TRBV6-5 combines with J gene TRBJ2-1, with D unresolved. Trimming left V 4 bases short and J 8 bases short, with 9 bases between. Germline V lookup: CDR1 MNHEY, CDR2 SVGAGI. The CDR3 has 12 residues. The CDR3 spells CASSSGVYEQFF. In nucleotides, the CDR3 is TGTGCCAGCAGTTCAGGTGTTTATGAGCAGTTCTTC.

This clone has just a few counts. The rearrangement links TRBV7-8 to TRBJ2-7, with D hard to call. Germline values: CDR1 SGHVS, CDR2 FQNEAQ. V was pared by 1 base and J by 3 bases, with 4 bases between. The CDR3 runs 12 residues. The CDR3 nucleotides read TGTGCCAGCAGCTTAGTCGGCTACGAGCAGTACTTC. As protein: CASSLVGYEQYF.

Concerning this clone itself: The junction and the germline gene differ at one end; a read error may be behind it. The chain employs TRBV7-6 and TRBJ1-5; no clear D gene. This CDR3 spans 14 amino acids. Germline V gene lookup returns CDR1 SGHVS and CDR2 FNYEAQ. CDR3 coding DNA: TGTGCCAGCAGCTTAGAGGCGGATAATCAGTCCCAGCATTTT. This sequence encodes CASSLEADNQSQHF.

The chain recombines TRBV4-3 with TRBJ2-2; 11 bases are shared with TRBD1. This CDR3 has 14 amino acids. The germline gives CDR1 LGHNA, CDR2 YSLEER. J lost 6 bases, V lost 5 bases, and 2 bases had no gene match. CDR3 DNA sequence: TGCGCCAGCAGCTGGGGACAGGGGGCCGGGGAGCTGTTTTTT. The encoded protein is CASSWGQGAGELFF.

Only a few counts were recorded for this clone. This chain joins TRBV2 and TRBJ2-2; no clear D gene. Germline assignment: CDR1 SNHLY and CDR2 FYNNEI. V was trimmed by 7 bases and J by 4 bases, leaving 10 bases between them. The CDR3 has 13 residues. The DNA for the CDR3 is TGTGCCAGCATTAGAGGCCCCACCGGGGAGCTGTTTTTT. This gives the protein CASIRGPTGELFF.

The rearrangement links TRBV5-1 to TRBJ2-5; TRBD1 agrees at 9 bases. V trimming: 7 bases; J trimming: 2 bases; junction bases outside the gene matches: 6. Germline CDR1 and CDR2: SGHRS and YFSETQ. This CDR3 spans 14 amino acids. CDR3 residues: CASSPGQGQETQYF. DNA of the CDR3: TGCGCCAGCTCCCCGGGACAGGGACAAGAGACCCAGTACTTC.

The chain couples TRBV5-1 to TRBJ1-2; 8 bases are a match to TRBD1. The CDR3 totals 12 residues. J was trimmed by 7 bases and V by 3 bases; bases with no gene match: 2. The germline V gene encodes CDR1 SGHRS and CDR2 YFSETQ. CDR3 sequence (DNA): TGCGCCAGCAGCTCCCAGGGGGCTGGCTACACCTTC. This codes for CASSSQGAGYTF.

In its sample, this clone was seen a few times. The sample holds other DNA sequences that translate to the same CDR3. The chain carries TRBV28 and TRBJ1-5; 7 nucleotides align to TRBD1. CDR3 length: 12 amino acids. The germline V gene has CDR1 MDHEN and CDR2 SYDVKM. The V segment lost 6 bases and the J segment 6 bases; nucleotides outside the gene matches: 2. The CDR3 DNA is TGTGCCAGCAGGACAGGGAGTCAGCCCCAGCATTTT. Protein: CASRTGSQPQHF.

The chain joins TRBV11-2 to TRBJ1-2, with D possibly TRBD1 on 5 matching bases. The CDR3 runs 15 residues. Trimming left V 6 bases short and J 6 bases short, with 20 bases between. CDR1 is SGHAT and CDR2 is FQNNGV in the germline V gene. The CDR3 protein is CASRATGTRNHGYTF. In nucleotides, the CDR3 is TGTGCCAGCAGGGCAACCGGGACTCGGAACCATGGCTACACCTTC. The full variable domain, with the rest looked up from reference TRBV11-2 and TRBJ1-2, is EAGVAQSPRYKIIEKRQSVAFWCNPISGHATLYWYQQILGQGPKLLIQFQNNGVVDDSQLPKDRFSAERLKGVDSTLKIQPAKLEDSAVYLCASRATGTRNHGYTFGSGTRLTVV.